A selection of T cell receptor beta chains follows, all from one sample in a study of human T cells and chemical hapten exposure. Each CDR3 protein is one row after TCRdb ran MiXCR on the RACE reads. This table holds under 450,000 distinct CDR3 sequences, around 6% found once. The material was whole blood, obtained in connection with sensitization to the hapten diphenylcyclopropenone (DPC). All receptors derive from a woman between 18 and 30 years old with alopecia areata. Some clones in this sample may be carry-over from other donors' samples. Each CDR3 is given with its conserved first and last residue. The order of the fields is J gene, D gene, V gene, clone size, CDR3 protein, CDR3 DNA. A D gene is named only where the DNA matches it firmly. Clone size appears in some rows only: once, few, many, or a class for an expanded clone.

TRBJ2-7 TRBD1 TRBV3-1 NA CARSQGGQEQYF TGTGCCCGCAGCCAAGGGGGACAGGAGCAGTACTTC
TRBJ2-1 NA TRBV7-2 NA CASSLGGLVNEQFF TGTGCCAGCAGCTTAGGAGGGCTAGTGAATGAGCAGTTCTTC
TRBJ2-3 NA TRBV10-3 many CAISALQVPDTQYF TGTGCCATCAGCGCCCTGCAAGTGCCAGATACGCAGTATTTT
TRBJ1-5 TRBD1 TRBV15 few CATKGAASNQPQHF TGTGCCACCAAGGGGGCAGCGAGCAATCAGCCCCAGCATTTT
TRBJ1-1 NA TRBV11-1 NA CASSRSPIMNTEAFF TGTGCCAGCAGCCGCAGTCCGATCATGAACACTGAAGCTTTCTTT
TRBJ2-1 TRBD2 TRBV28 NA CASSEQLAGGPDEGNEQFF TGTGCCAGCAGTGAACAACTAGCGGGGGGCCCTGATGAAGGGAATGAGCAGTTCTTC
TRBJ1-1 NA TRBV5-5 few CASSLYRGSLNTEAFF TGTGCCAGCAGCTTGTACCGGGGGTCCTTGAACACTGAAGCTTTCTTT
TRBJ2-7 TRBD1 TRBV12-3/TRBV12-4 NA CASSLASDRAGEQYF TGTGCCAGCAGTTTAGCTAGCGACAGGGCAGGCGAGCAGTACTTC
TRBJ2-5 NA TRBV4-2 NA CASSQTQGLQETQYF TGTGCCAGCAGCCAGACCCAGGGACTCCAAGAGACCCAGTACTTC
TRBJ1-6 TRBD1 TRBV4-3 many CASSHTKDRAGSPLHF TGCGCCAGCAGCCATACAAAGGACAGGGCGGGTTCACCCCTCCACTTT
TRBJ2-5 NA TRBV7-2 NA CASSLVGFGRATQETQYF TGTGCCAGCAGCTTGGTGGGGTTCGGCAGGGCGACCCAAGAGACCCAGTACTTC
TRBJ1-2 NA TRBV2 many CASSVNREYGYTF TGTGCCAGCAGTGTTAACAGGGAATATGGCTACACCTTC
TRBJ2-7 NA TRBV4-3 NA CASSQAGSRAGEQYF TGCGCCAGCAGCCAAGCGGGCAGTAGAGCGGGCGAGCAGTACTTC
TRBJ2-5 NA TRBV29-1 many CSGKPGGQETQYF TGCAGCGGGAAACCCGGGGGCCAAGAGACCCAGTACTTC
TRBJ1-1 NA TRBV6-2/TRBV6-3 few CASYPSLGEVPEAFF TGTGCCAGCTACCCTTCTTTGGGGGAGGTGCCTGAAGCTTTCTTT
TRBJ1-1 NA TRBV6-2/TRBV6-3 few CASRFPRRATKAFF TGTGCCAGCAGGTTTCCGCGCCGGGCCACCAAGGCTTTCTTT